Below, 10 T cell receptor beta chains from the same sample are listed, as sequenced in a study of cytotoxic CD8 clonotypes in ibrutinib-treated CLL. Some clones are missing from TCRdb's copy, which holds only in-frame ones; the method was immunoSEQ multiplex PCR. Of about 300,000 clones listed, over 60% are singletons. The sequenced sample was PBMCs, obtained after 36 months of ibrutinib treatment. These receptor sequences come from a human donor with chronic lymphocytic leukemia.

Details on this clone: In the same sample, other DNA sequences code for this CDR3. The chain employs TRBV29-1 and TRBJ1-1; D possibly corresponds to TRBD1 (5 bases). Trimming shortened V by 3 bases and J by 0 bases, and 8 bases separated the two germline ends. The CDR3 is made up of 13 amino acids. CDR1 is SQVTM, CDR2 ANQGSEA, per germline. The CDR3, as DNA: TGCAGCGTTGAGGGACGGATGAACACTGAAGCTTTCTTT. This encodes CSVEGRMNTEAFF.

This chain connects TRBV11-3 to TRBJ2-5, with TRBD2 identical over 13 bases. V was pared by 5 bases and J by 4 bases, with 10 bases of the junction left unmatched. The germline gives CDR1 SGHNT, CDR2 YENEEA. The CDR3 has 17 amino acids. As DNA, the CDR3 is TGTGCCAGCAGCCAGGGACTAGCGGGACTCATGGGAGAGACCCAGTACTTC. Translating gives CASSQGLAGLMGETQYF.

The chain is built from TRBV6-5 and TRBJ2-7; D uncertain. The CDR3 is 13 residues long. V was cut by 0 bases and J by 3 bases, with 6 bases left in between. Germline CDR1 is MNHEY and CDR2 is SVGAGI. CDR3 in DNA: TGTGCCAGCAGTTACTCGGCAGGCTACGAGCAGTACTTC. This gives the protein CASSYSAGYEQYF.

The V call is TRBV5-6, the J call TRBJ2-7; TRBD1 agrees at 9 bases. CDR3 size: 17 residues. Germline V CDR1 and CDR2: SGHDT, YYEEEE. Losses at the gene ends were 0 bases for V and 2 bases for J; bases not matched to a gene: 9. CDR3 amino acids: CASSLEVRDREPYEQYF. The CDR3 DNA sequence: TGTGCCAGCAGCTTGGAGGTTCGGGACAGGGAGCCCTACGAGCAGTACTTC. Together with reference TRBV5-6 and TRBJ2-7, the CDR3 gives the full variable domain: DAGVTQSPTHLIKTRGQQVTLRCSPKSGHDTVSWYQQALGQGPQFIFQYYEEEERQRGNFPDRFSGHQFPNYSSELNVNALLLGDSALYLCASSLEVRDREPYEQYFGPGTRLTVT.

This sequence joins TRBV7-9 and TRBJ1-1; D may be TRBD1 (5 bases). From germline, CDR1 is SEHNR and CDR2 FQNEAQ (reference sequence). V was clipped by 1 base and J by 3 bases, with 6 bases between them. This CDR3 contains 13 residues. CDR3 coding DNA: TGTGCCAGCAGCTTAGTCAGGGACACTGAAGCTTTCTTT. Its protein is CASSLVRDTEAFF.

This sequence joins TRBV7-9 and TRBJ2-5; D remains ambiguous. There are 14 residues in the CDR3. Germline loops: CDR1 SEHNR, CDR2 FQNEAQ (reference sequence). Trimming removed 3 bases at V and 1 base at J, with 9 bases between. In nucleotides, the CDR3 is TGTGCCAGCAGCTTGTCCGGAATCCAAGAGACCCAGTACTTC. Translation: CASSLSGIQETQYF.

V and J are TRBV15 and TRBJ2-3; unclear D gene. V was trimmed by 2 bases and J by 1 base, leaving 10 bases between them. CDR1 and CDR2 from the germline V gene are LNHNV and YYDKDF (reference sequence). The CDR3 length is 15 residues. CDR3 bases: TGTGCCACCAGCAGACCTTCCGGGCGCACAGATACGCAGTATTTT. Its translation: CATSRPSGRTDTQYF.

This CDR3 is CASSLFSTQYEQYF. In DNA form, the CDR3 reads TGCGCCAGCAGCTTGTTCTCAACCCAATACGAGCAGTACTTC. The chain recombines TRBV5-1 with TRBJ2-7; D gene uncertain. V was clipped by 1 base and J by 4 bases, with 12 bases between them. Germline V lookup: CDR1 SGHRS, CDR2 YFSETQ. The CDR3 extends over 14 amino acids.

The chain combines TRBV9 with TRBJ2-3; perhaps TRBD2 as D (5 bases). CDR1 is SGDLS, CDR2 YYNGEE, per germline. Between the trimmed V and J ends, which lost 1 base and 2 bases, there was a span of 20 bases. The CDR3 length is 18 residues. CDR3 DNA: TGTGCCAGCAGCGTACAGGTCAAAACGACGGGGATCACAGATACGCAGTATTTT. Protein product: CASSVQVKTTGITDTQYF.

This chain links TRBV5-8 with TRBJ1-1; 7 bases are a match to TRBD1. Germline CDR1 is SGHTS and CDR2 is YDEGEE. V lost 7 bases, J lost 8 bases, and 26 bases stayed unmatched. CDR3 size: 18 residues. The CDR3 sequence is CASGYEGGDEVPSWEAFF. In DNA form, the CDR3 reads TGTGCCAGCGGGTATGAAGGGGGCGATGAGGTCCCTTCGTGGGAAGCTTTCTTT.